Below, 21 T cell receptor beta chains from the same sample are listed, as sequenced in a study of blood T cell repertoires in COVID-19. Assay used: immunoSEQ multiplex PCR; TCRdb lists only in-frame clones, some missing. The repertoire holds 73,000 or so clones, with roughly four fifths as singletons. Sequencing input: peripheral blood. The receptors derive from a woman in her sixties or seventies with acute or convalescent COVID-19.

The chain employs TRBV18 and TRBJ2-4; maybe TRBD1 (5 bases). In germline, CDR1 is KGHSH, CDR2 LQKENI. The CDR3 has 14 residues. V lost 2 bases and J lost 10, with 15 bases in between. CDR3 DNA: TGTGCCAGCTCACCAAGGCGGCAGGGTCGGATTCAGTACTTC. It specifies CASSPRRQGRIQYF.

The V call is TRBV9, the J call TRBJ2-5; TRBD2 is a possible D gene (5 bases). Trimming shortened V by 4 bases and J by 2 bases, and 15 bases separated the two germline ends. Per the germline V gene, CDR1 is SGDLS and CDR2 is YYNGEE. This CDR3 region has 15 residues. CDR3 in amino acids: CASSPQRTLQETQYF. The DNA for the CDR3 is TGTGCCAGCAGCCCCCAGAGGACTTTACAAGAGACCCAGTACTTC.

This clone came up once. The chain is built from TRBV6-5 and TRBJ1-2; 12 positions agree with TRBD1. Per the germline V gene, CDR1 is MNHEY and CDR2 is SVGAGI. This CDR3 has 16 residues. The V gene end was trimmed by 6 bases and the J gene end by 7 bases; junction bases not matched to a gene: 12. Written as DNA, the CDR3 is TGTGCCAGCAGATACACGGCCGGGACAGGGGGCTCTGGCTACACCTTC. Amino acid sequence: CASRYTAGTGGSGYTF.

V usage is TRBV27 and J usage is TRBJ1-1; 7 nucleotides match TRBD1. Unmatched junction bases numbered 4, after V lost 2 bases and J lost 7 bases. CDR3 length equals 13 residues. In germline, CDR1 is MNHEY, CDR2 SMNVEV (reference sequence). CDR3 DNA: TGTGCCAGCAGTTTACTGGGACAGTATGAAGCTTTCTTT. Its protein is CASSLLGQYEAFF.

The DNA for the CDR3 is TGTGCCAGCAGTTTTTTCCCTCAGGATAGTAGCAATCAGCCCCAGCATTTT. Its protein product is CASSFFPQDSSNQPQHF. This chain connects TRBV2 to TRBJ1-5; no definite D call. Trimming removed 5 bases from V and 0 bases from J, with 17 bases in between. Looked up from germline, CDR1 is SNHLY and CDR2 is FYNNEI. The CDR3 sequence is 17 residues long.

CDR3 region: CASSLWGQGFAPQHF. Written as DNA, the CDR3 is TGTGCCAGCAGCTTATGGGGACAGGGTTTCGCGCCCCAGCATTTT. The chain is built from TRBV7-3 and TRBJ1-5; 9 bases line up with TRBD1. Unmatched junction bases numbered 8, after V lost 2 bases and J lost 9 bases. Per the germline V gene, CDR1 is SGHTA and CDR2 is FQGTGA. CDR3 length: 15 residues.

The V and J genes are TRBV16 and TRBJ1-1, with D possibly matching TRBD1 (6 bases). Germline values: CDR1 KGHSY, CDR2 FQNENV. The CDR3 is made up of 13 amino acids. V gave up 4 bases and J gave up 5 bases, with 11 bases separating them. CDR3 coding DNA: TGTGCCAGCAGCCGGGGGACACTGACTGAAGCTTTCTTT. Its protein is CASSRGTLTEAFF.

The chain employs TRBV5-1 and TRBJ1-2, with a weak D call TRBD1 (6 bases). Germline CDR1 and CDR2: SGHRS and YFSETQ. The CDR3 length is 14 residues. Trimming took off 3 bases at V and 4 bases at J, with 13 bases between the two ends. This CDR3 reads CASSSQGIGYGYTF. The CDR3, as DNA: TGCGCCAGCAGCTCACAGGGTATCGGCTATGGCTACACCTTC.

The chain employs TRBV10-3 and TRBJ1-6; possibly TRBD1 for D (6 bases). Deletions cut 4 bases from V and 0 bases from J, with 16 bases between. CDR1 and CDR2 from the germline V gene are ENHRY and SYGVKD. The CDR3 loop spans 18 amino acids. The CDR3 region is CAISGVRDTSSYNSPLHF. The CDR3 region has the DNA TGTGCCATCAGTGGGGTTAGGGACACGAGCTCCTATAATTCACCCCTCCACTTT.

This clone was recorded only once. The chain combines TRBV15 with TRBJ2-3, with 7 bases aligning to TRBD2. The CDR3 sequence is 15 residues long. CDR1 is LNHNV and CDR2 is YYDKDF in the germline V gene (reference sequence). Trimming removed 8 bases from V and 4 bases from J; junction bases left unmatched: 12. CDR3 residues: CATDLSGDQSDTQYF. The DNA for the CDR3 is TGTGCCACCGATCTGAGCGGGGATCAATCAGATACGCAGTATTTT.

This clone was seen a handful of times. The chain links TRBV6-5 to TRBJ1-2; D may be TRBD1 (6 bases). The CDR3 sequence is 13 residues long. With 6 bases removed from V and 4 bases from J, the gap between germline ends came to 12 bases. Germline assignment: CDR1 MNHEY and CDR2 SVGAGI. This CDR3 reads CASSPTGSYGYTF. CDR3 DNA: TGTGCCAGCAGCCCGACAGGAAGCTATGGCTACACCTTC.

The CDR3 sequence: CASSHGQGWGNEKLFF. CDR3 DNA sequence: TGTGCCAGCAGCCACGGACAGGGCTGGGGCAATGAAAAACTGTTTTTT. The chain combines TRBV5-6 with TRBJ1-4, with TRBD1 matching over 8 bases. Trimming at V came to 4 bases and at J to 5 bases, leaving 10 bases not matched to a gene. The CDR3 totals 16 residues. Germline CDR1 and CDR2: SGHDT and YYEEEE.

The gene calls are TRBV7-2 and TRBJ1-4, with D possibly TRBD1 on 6 matching bases. This CDR3 region has 16 residues. V was trimmed by 1 base and J by 10 bases, leaving 19 bases between them. From germline, CDR1 is SGHTA and CDR2 FQGNSA. CDR3 protein: CASSLEGAGARGKLFF. The CDR3, as DNA: TGTGCCAGCAGCTTAGAAGGGGCAGGGGCGAGAGGAAAACTGTTTTTT.

The chain links TRBV6-5 to TRBJ1-2; weak D call: TRBD1 (5 bases). The CDR3 runs to 12 residues. Per germline, CDR1 MNHEY and CDR2 SVGAGI. With 6 bases removed from V and 6 bases from J, the gap between germline ends came to 11 bases. The DNA for the CDR3 is TGTGCCAGCAGCGGGGGACCGGATGGCTACACCTTC. Translation gives CASSGGPDGYTF.

V is TRBV6-5 and J is TRBJ1-6, with D possibly TRBD1 on 5 matching bases. The germline V and J ends were trimmed by 2 bases and 10 bases, with 18 bases remaining between them. CDR1 MNHEY and CDR2 SVGAGI come from the germline V gene. The CDR3 spans 16 residues. The CDR3 nucleotides read TGTGCCAGCAGTTACCTAATCAGGGTACCAAGGTCACCCCTCCACTTT. It translates to CASSYLIRVPRSPLHF.

The chain employs TRBV11-2 and TRBJ1-6; D is undetermined. This CDR3 has 16 amino acids. Germline CDR1 SGHAT, CDR2 FQNNGV. V was clipped by 3 bases and J by 9 bases, with 18 bases between them. CDR3 nucleotide sequence: TGTGCCAGCAGCTTCTTTGGCGGGCCAACGGGTTCACCCCTCCACTTT. Protein product: CASSFFGGPTGSPLHF.

This chain connects TRBV12-3 or TRBV12-4 to TRBJ2-1; D is undetermined. The CDR3 loop spans 11 amino acids. The ends were cut back, 3 bases at V and 10 bases at J, with 7 bases in the middle. CDR3 amino acids: CASSFEMEQFF. The DNA of the CDR3 is TGTGCCAGCAGTTTTGAGATGGAGCAGTTCTTC.

The V call is TRBV6-5, the J call TRBJ2-7; 7 bases map to TRBD1. J gave up 6 bases and V 11 bases, and 7 bases lay outside the gene matches. CDR1 and CDR2 from the germline V gene are MNHEY and SVGAGI. The CDR3 contains 11 residues. CDR3: CAVGQESEQYF. CDR3 sequence (DNA): TGTGCCGTCGGACAGGAAAGCGAGCAGTACTTC.

The chain combines TRBV5-1 with TRBJ2-2; 7 positions match TRBD1. The CDR3 has 15 residues. Germline CDR1 and CDR2: SGHRS and YFSETQ. V lost 5 bases to trimming and J lost 3 bases; unmatched junction nucleotides: 7. CDR3: CASREQGRDTGELFF. The DNA of the CDR3 is TGCGCCAGCAGGGAACAGGGGCGGGACACCGGGGAGCTGTTTTTT.

The CDR3 reads CASRPQGPKTEAFF. In DNA form, the CDR3 reads TGTGCCAGCAGGCCACAGGGCCCGAAAACTGAAGCTTTCTTT. J is TRBJ1-1 and V is TRBV6-5, with D maybe TRBD1 (6 bases). In germline, CDR1 is MNHEY, CDR2 SVGAGI. Between the trimmed V and J ends, which lost 6 bases and 5 bases, there was a span of 16 bases. This CDR3 is built from 14 residues.

The gene calls are TRBV18 and TRBJ1-1; D ambiguous. The V gene lost 3 bases and the J gene lost 0 bases, with 11 bases spanning the gap. This CDR3 region has 15 residues. Germline CDR1 reads KGHSH; CDR2 reads LQKENI. The CDR3 loop is CASSPEGGMNTEAFF. In DNA form, the CDR3 reads TGTGCCAGCTCACCCGAGGGAGGCATGAACACTGAAGCTTTCTTT.